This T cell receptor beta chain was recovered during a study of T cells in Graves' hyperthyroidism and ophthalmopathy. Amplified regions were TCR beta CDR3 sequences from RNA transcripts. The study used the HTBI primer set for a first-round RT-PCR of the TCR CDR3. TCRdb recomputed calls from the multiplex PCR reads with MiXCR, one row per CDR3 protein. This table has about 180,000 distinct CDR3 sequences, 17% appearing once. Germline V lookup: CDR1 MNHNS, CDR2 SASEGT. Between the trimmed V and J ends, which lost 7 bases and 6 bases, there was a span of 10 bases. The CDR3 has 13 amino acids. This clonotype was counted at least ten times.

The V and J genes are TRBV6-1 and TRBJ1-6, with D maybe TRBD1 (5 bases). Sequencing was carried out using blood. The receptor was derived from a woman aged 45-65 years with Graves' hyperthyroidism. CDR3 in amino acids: CASKPGRNSPLHF. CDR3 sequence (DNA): TGTGCCAGCAAACCGGGACGTAATTCACCCCTCCACTTT.